A selection of T cell receptor beta chains follows, all from one sample in a study of cytomegalovirus exposure and HLA in healthy donors. Clones were sequenced by immunoSEQ multiplex PCR, and TCRdb holds only the in-frame ones, with some missing. In the table there are around 120,000 clones, about 80% of which are singletons. Sequenced: PBMCs. All receptors come from a woman between 50 and 59 years old in good health and CMV-seronegative. The CDR3 runs from the conserved cysteine through the conserved F or W. A D gene is named only where the DNA matches it firmly. Size is omitted from some rows. Given values are once, few, many or a class for expanded clones.

CDR3 DNA | CDR3 protein | V gene | clone size | D gene | J gene
TGTGCCAGCAGCGCGACAGGGGGCGAGACACCCCTCCACTTT | CASSATGGETPLHF | TRBV7-2 | NA | TRBD1 | TRBJ1-6
TGTGCCAGCAGCGTGGGGGTGGGAGCGGGAATCAACGAGCAGTACTTC | CASSVGVGAGINEQYF | TRBV9 | few | TRBD2 | TRBJ2-7
TGTGCCAGCAGCACACCCGGTCTGACAGGGAATCAGCCCCAGCATTTT | CASSTPGLTGNQPQHF | TRBV7-3 | NA | TRBD1 | TRBJ1-5
TGCGCCAGCAGCCAAGACAGGGGCTCTCGGAATGAGCAGTTCTTC | CASSQDRGSRNEQFF | TRBV4-3 | once | NA | TRBJ2-1
TGTGCCAGCAGTCGGACAGGGGGCAATCAGCCCCAGAATTTT | CASSRTGGNQPQNF | TRBV6-5 | NA | TRBD1 | TRBJ1-5
TGTGCCAGCACCTTAGCTAGCGGGAGTTTCAATGAGCAGTTCTTC | CASTLASGSFNEQFF | TRBV27 | NA | TRBD2 | TRBJ2-1
TGTGCCAGCAGCTTAACTAGCGGGGGGGATACGCAGTATTTT | CASSLTSGGDTQYF | TRBV7-9 | NA | TRBD2 | TRBJ2-3
TGTGCCAGCAGCTTAGACAGGAGGGGTTACAATGAGCAGTTCTTC | CASSLDRRGYNEQFF | TRBV7-8 | NA | NA | TRBJ2-1
TGTGCCAGCAGCTTGGACCCGGGGGAAGAGACCCAGTACTTC | CASSLDPGEETQYF | TRBV5-6 | few | NA | TRBJ2-5
TGTGCCAGCAGTTTCTTCAGGGGCCCGTATGGCTACACCTTC | CASSFFRGPYGYTF | TRBV28 | NA | NA | TRBJ1-2
TGTGCCAGCAGCGGGGGACTAGCGGAATACAATGAGCAGTTCTTC | CASSGGLAEYNEQFF | TRBV5-4 | once | TRBD2 | TRBJ2-1
TGTGCCAGCAGCTTGGCCGGGGAATTATACACAGATACGCAGTATTTT | CASSLAGELYTDTQYF | TRBV5-6 | few | NA | TRBJ2-3
TGTGCCAGCAGCCCCTTAGCCTATGAGCAGTTCTTC | CASSPLAYEQFF | TRBV7-9 | NA | NA | TRBJ2-1
TGCAGCGTGCGGGACTCACGGATTACCGGGGAGCTGTTTTTT | CSVRDSRITGELFF | TRBV29-1 | NA | NA | TRBJ2-2
TGTGCCAGCAGCTTACCCCGACTAGCGGACTACAATGAGCAGTTCTTC | CASSLPRLADYNEQFF | TRBV7-9 | NA | TRBD2 | TRBJ2-1
TGTGCCAGCAGCTTTTCTAGCGGGAAGTCCTACAATGAGCAGTTCTTC | CASSFSSGKSYNEQFF | TRBV11-3 | few | TRBD2 | TRBJ2-1
TGTGCCAGCAGTCCCACGGGAGCTGTAGCAGATACGCAGTATTTT | CASSPTGAVADTQYF | TRBV6-1 | many | NA | TRBJ2-3
TGTGCCAGCAGTTCAGGAAAATCTAATGAAAAACTGTTTTTT | CASSSGKSNEKLFF | TRBV6-1 | NA | NA | TRBJ1-4
TGTGCCAGTAAAAGTTTTTCTCAGAAGGGGAGGAATGAGCAGTTCTTC | CASKSFSQKGRNEQFF | TRBV19 | NA | NA | TRBJ2-1
TGTGCCAGTCTGGCCCCATCTAACTATGGCTACACCTTC | CASLAPSNYGYTF | TRBV19 | NA | NA | TRBJ1-2
TGTGCCAGCAGTGCCCGGACAGGGGACCCCTACGAGCAGTACTTC | CASSARTGDPYEQYF | TRBV6-1 | NA | TRBD1 | TRBJ2-7
TGTGCCAGCAGTTTATCAAGGGGCGGAAACTATGGCTACACCTTC | CASSLSRGGNYGYTF | TRBV27 | NA | NA | TRBJ1-2
TGCGCCAGCAGCTTCGGGCTGGGAGGGCACTCCATGGATACGCAGTATTTT | CASSFGLGGHSMDTQYF | TRBV5-1 | NA | TRBD2 | TRBJ2-3
TGTGCCAGCAGCAGGGCCCCAGGGACCCAGTACTTC | CASSRAPGTQYF | TRBV6-5 | NA | NA | TRBJ2-5
TGTGCCTGGAGTTCCCTCATAGACAGGGGTCGGTACTTC | CAWSSLIDRGRYF | TRBV30 | NA | TRBD1 | TRBJ2-5
TGTGCCAGTAGTATATTCCCTAGCGGAGCCTACAATGAGCAGTTCTTC | CASSIFPSGAYNEQFF | TRBV19 | NA | TRBD2 | TRBJ2-1
TGTGCCAGCAGATCTACAGGGAACTATGGCTACACCTTC | CASRSTGNYGYTF | TRBV28 | NA | NA | TRBJ1-2
TGTGCCAGCCACAGGGGGGGCTCCTACGAGCAGTACTTC | CASHRGGSYEQYF | TRBV28 | NA | NA | TRBJ2-7
TGTGCCTGGAACGGCCACAGGGGCCAAGAGACCCAGTACTTC | CAWNGHRGQETQYF | TRBV30 | once | TRBD1 | TRBJ2-5
TGTGCCAGCAGCCGCTTGACAGGGGTTTTCTACAATGAGCAGTTCTTC | CASSRLTGVFYNEQFF | TRBV7-9 | NA | TRBD1 | TRBJ2-1
TGTGCCTGGAGTGTTGGGGCAAGGGGGCGCAGGAACACTGAAGCTTTCTTT | CAWSVGARGRRNTEAFF | TRBV30 | NA | TRBD1 | TRBJ1-1
TGTGCCAGCAGCCAAGATTCTTTCTCGGGAACCAAAAACATTCAGTACTTC | CASSQDSFSGTKNIQYF | TRBV14 | NA | NA | TRBJ2-4
TGTGCTAGTGGCGGAACCCCGAGGGACACTGAAGCTTTCTTT | CASGGTPRDTEAFF | TRBV12-5 | NA | NA | TRBJ1-1
TGTGCCAGCAGCGTAGGCAGGCACACCGGGGAGCTGTTTTTT | CASSVGRHTGELFF | TRBV9 | NA | NA | TRBJ2-2
TGTGCCAGCAGCCGAACGGAGGCGGGGGAGACCCAGTACTTC | CASSRTEAGETQYF | TRBV5-8 | NA | NA | TRBJ2-5
TGCGCCAGCAGCCCAATCCAGGGATCCTCTGGGGCCAACGTCCTGACTTTC | CASSPIQGSSGANVLTF | TRBV5-1 | NA | NA | TRBJ2-6
TGTGCCAGCAGTCCAACATCGACAGGGGGCAGGGAGACCCAGTACTTC | CASSPTSTGGRETQYF | TRBV27 | NA | TRBD1 | TRBJ2-5
TGTGCCATCAGTATCTTGCTAGCGGGAGGGCAAGGCACCGGGGAGCTGTTTTTT | CAISILLAGGQGTGELFF | TRBV10-3 | NA | TRBD2 | TRBJ2-2
TGCGCCAGCGCACGGACTAGCCAGTTCTACAATGAGCAGTTCTTC | CASARTSQFYNEQFF | TRBV4-3 | NA | TRBD2 | TRBJ2-1
TGTGCCAGCAGCGGGGAAGGGACTAGGTCAGAGACCCAGTACTTC | CASSGEGTRSETQYF | TRBV9 | NA | TRBD2 | TRBJ2-5
TGTTCCAGCAGCTTAGGTTACACAGATACGCAGTATTTT | CSSSLGYTDTQYF | TRBV7-9 | NA | NA | TRBJ2-3
TGTGCCAGCAGTTACTCGTATAAGGGGCGTGAAGCTTTCTTT | CASSYSYKGREAFF | TRBV6-6 | NA | NA | TRBJ1-1
TGTGCCAGCAGTCCCGGGACTCAACAAGAGACCCAGTACTTC | CASSPGTQQETQYF | TRBV6-6 | NA | NA | TRBJ2-5
TGTGCCAGCTCACCCATTCCGACCCCCCAGGAAGGGGCGAACTATGGCTACACCTTC | CASSPIPTPQEGANYGYTF | TRBV18 | NA | NA | TRBJ1-2
TGTGCCAGCAGCCAAGTAGGGGCTAGCGGGAGGGCCCACAATGAGCAGTTCTTC | CASSQVGASGRAHNEQFF | TRBV4-2 | NA | TRBD2 | TRBJ2-1
TGTGCCAGCAGCGCGAGTCCGACTAATGAAAAACTGTTTTTT | CASSASPTNEKLFF | TRBV5-4 | NA | NA | TRBJ1-4
TGCGCCAGCAGCTTATCCGGGACAGGGAACACTGAAGCTTTCTTT | CASSLSGTGNTEAFF | TRBV4-3 | NA | TRBD1 | TRBJ1-1
TGTGCCAGCAGCACCCCGAGCAGCGGGACGTCCTACGAGCAGTACTTC | CASSTPSSGTSYEQYF | TRBV11-2 | NA | TRBD2 | TRBJ2-7
TGTGCCAGCAGCCGGACAGGGGCCAAGGAGCAGTTCTTC | CASSRTGAKEQFF | TRBV5-6 | once | TRBD1 | TRBJ2-1
TGTGCCTGGATGGCAGGGTACTACGAGCAGTACTTC | CAWMAGYYEQYF | TRBV30 | NA | NA | TRBJ2-7
TGTGCCAGCAGTCCGAACCCACAGGGGGCCGGCACTGAAGCTTTCTTT | CASSPNPQGAGTEAFF | TRBV27 | NA | TRBD1 | TRBJ1-1
TGTGCCTGGAAGGGACAAGACCCATCCTACGAGCAGTACTTC | CAWKGQDPSYEQYF | TRBV30 | NA | NA | TRBJ2-7
TGCGCCAGCAGCCAAGTTGGGACTAGCGGTTCCAATGAGCAGTTCTTC | CASSQVGTSGSNEQFF | TRBV4-3 | NA | TRBD2 | TRBJ2-1
TGTGCCAGTAGTAAGGGGACAGGGTATGGAGCAACTAATGAAAAACTGTTTTTT | CASSKGTGYGATNEKLFF | TRBV19 | once | TRBD1 | TRBJ1-4
TGTGCCAGCAGCCTGATAGCGGGAGCTGCCTACAATGAGCAGTTCTTC | CASSLIAGAAYNEQFF | TRBV11-3 | NA | TRBD2 | TRBJ2-1
TGTGCCAGCAGCCCAACAGGGGGGAGGAACACTGAAGCTTTCTTT | CASSPTGGRNTEAFF | TRBV7-2 | NA | TRBD1 | TRBJ1-1
TGTGCCAGCAGCTTGGACAGGACAGGGTCCGGTGGCTACACCTTC | CASSLDRTGSGGYTF | TRBV5-8 | once | TRBD1 | TRBJ1-2
TGTGCCAGCAAAAGGACAGGGAGGCCGGGCGAAAAACTGTTTTTT | CASKRTGRPGEKLFF | TRBV7-8 | once | TRBD1 | TRBJ1-4
TGTGCCAGCACCTTGGTCGGTAGGGGGACTGAAGCTTTCTTT | CASTLVGRGTEAFF | TRBV5-5 | many | NA | TRBJ1-1